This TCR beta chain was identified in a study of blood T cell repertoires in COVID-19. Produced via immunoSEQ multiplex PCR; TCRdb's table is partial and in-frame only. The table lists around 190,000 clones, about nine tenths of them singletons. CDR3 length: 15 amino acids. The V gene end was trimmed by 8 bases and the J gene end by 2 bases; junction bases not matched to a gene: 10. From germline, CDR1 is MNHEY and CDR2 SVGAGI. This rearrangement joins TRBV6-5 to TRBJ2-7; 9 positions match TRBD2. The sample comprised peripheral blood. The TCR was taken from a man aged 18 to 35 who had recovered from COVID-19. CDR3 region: CASGKLTSGTYEQYF. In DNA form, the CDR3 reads TGTGCCAGCGGAAAACTGACTAGCGGAACCTACGAGCAGTACTTC.